The 24 T cell receptor beta chains below all came from one sample that was sequenced in a study of cytomegalovirus exposure and HLA in healthy donors (dated by TCRdb to about 2017). Library preparation was by the immunoSEQ multiplex PCR assay. For the multiplex PCR, a mixture combining 60 forward primers for TCR Vbeta segments and 13 reverse primers for TCR Jbeta segments was used. TCRdb took over this immuneACCESS table, retaining in-frame rearrangements with V and J assigned. Such tables are incomplete; in checked studies, under half of the missing clones stem from an unresolved V gene, and the remainder is unexplained. Present in this sample are roughly 120,000 clones, approximately 81% of which were seen just once. The top ten clones comprise 1.5% to 2.5% of the sample. The sample taken for sequencing was PBMCs. These receptor sequences come from a man between 18 and 29 years old in good health and CMV-seronegative.

The V gene is TRBV7-9, the J gene TRBJ2-3, with TRBD2 identical over 11 bases. Looked up from germline, CDR1 is SEHNR and CDR2 is FQNEAQ (reference sequence). The CDR3 runs to 18 residues. V gave up 3 bases and J gave up 0 bases; unmatched junction bases: 8. The CDR3 loop reads CASSFFSGRARSTDTQYF. The CDR3 DNA sequence: TGTGCCAGCAGCTTTTTTAGCGGGAGGGCAAGGAGCACAGATACGCAGTATTTT.

V and J are TRBV29-1 and TRBJ1-2, with 9 bases that match TRBD1. This CDR3 is 13 amino acids long. V lost 4 bases to trimming and J lost 2 bases; unmatched junction nucleotides: 2. Germline CDR1 and CDR2: SQVTM and ANQGSEA. The CDR3 protein is CSVAGTGNYGYTF. The DNA for the CDR3 is TGCAGCGTTGCTGGGACAGGGAACTATGGCTACACCTTC.

The chain combines TRBV9 with TRBJ2-3; 8 nucleotides match TRBD2. The trim removed 3 bases at V and 2 bases at J, leaving 8 bases unmatched. CDR1 SGDLS and CDR2 YYNGEE come from the germline V gene. CDR3 length equals 16 residues. The CDR3 loop is CASSDSTSGFTDTQYF. For the CDR3, the DNA is TGTGCCAGCAGCGATTCCACTAGCGGCTTCACAGATACGCAGTATTTT.

The chain is built from TRBV11-1 and TRBJ2-1, with a tentative D call TRBD1 (5 bases). Trimming pared 5 bases from V and 5 bases from J, leaving 25 bases between. Per the germline V gene, CDR1 is SGHAT and CDR2 is FQDESV (reference sequence). The CDR3 extends over 18 amino acids. The CDR3 reads CASSPLYLSFRVNNEQFF. The CDR3 DNA reads as TGTGCCAGCAGCCCCCTGTACCTGTCGTTCAGGGTGAACAATGAGCAGTTCTTC.

By frequency in the sample, this clone is medium-sized. This chain links TRBV5-1 with TRBJ1-4; D might be TRBD1 (6 bases). The CDR3 spans 15 residues. In germline, CDR1 is SGHRS, CDR2 YFSETQ. The V and J ends lost 6 bases and 8 bases respectively, with 20 bases between them. The CDR3 DNA reads as TGCGCCAGCACGCTCTCCGGGGGGGCGCTAGAAAAACTGTTTTTT. This gives the protein CASTLSGGALEKLFF.

The chain couples TRBV18 to TRBJ2-1; 8 bases are shared with TRBD2. The ends lost 0 bases at V and 3 bases at J; junction bases unmatched: 7. Germline V gene sequence: CDR1 KGHSH, CDR2 LQKENI. This CDR3 comprises 17 residues. The CDR3 sequence is CASSPPRTSGGYNEQFF. For the CDR3, the DNA is TGTGCCAGCTCACCACCTCGTACTAGCGGAGGCTACAATGAGCAGTTCTTC.

The chain is built from TRBV10-2 and TRBJ2-2, with 7 positions matching TRBD2. The CDR3 covers 15 residues. Losses at the gene ends were 5 bases for V and 7 bases for J; bases not matched to a gene: 10. Germline V gene sequence: CDR1 WSHSY, CDR2 SAAADI. CDR3: CASSKWTSKGGELFF. In DNA, the CDR3 is TGCGCCAGCAGTAAATGGACTAGTAAGGGCGGGGAGCTGTTTTTT.

J is TRBJ1-1 and V is TRBV18; D perhaps matches TRBD1 (5 bases). From germline, CDR1 is KGHSH and CDR2 LQKENI. The CDR3 is 16 residues long. The V and J ends lost 2 bases and 5 bases respectively, with 18 bases between them. CDR3 residues: CASSPFLEQGGTEAFF. The CDR3 region has the DNA TGTGCCAGCTCACCATTTCTCGAGCAGGGAGGAACTGAAGCTTTCTTT.

The chain links TRBV29-1 to TRBJ1-4; D call uncertain. Germline V gene lookup returns CDR1 SQVTM and CDR2 ANQGSEA. Trimming left V 2 bases short and J 8 bases short, with 21 bases between. This CDR3 has 16 amino acids. The CDR3 nucleotides read TGCAGCGTTGAATTGGGGAGCGGTCTCACGGGGGAAAAACTGTTTTTT. Its protein is CSVELGSGLTGEKLFF.

The CDR3 loop reads CASRTLPNTGELFF. The CDR3 coding sequence is TGTGCCAGTAGGACACTACCGAACACCGGGGAGCTGTTTTTT. The gene calls are TRBV6-5 and TRBJ2-2, with D possibly being TRBD1 (5 bases). V was cut by 9 bases and J by 0 bases, with 11 bases left in between. The CDR3 spans 14 residues. CDR1 is MNHEY and CDR2 is SVGAGI in the germline V gene.

This chain links TRBV19 with TRBJ2-2; TRBD2 aligns across 7 bases. Germline-derived CDR1 and CDR2 are LNHDA and SQIVND (reference sequence). The CDR3 length is 15 residues. After removal of 9 bases from V and 4 bases from J, the junction contained 11 bases not matched to a gene. CDR3 in DNA: TGTGCCAGCAAAGGGCTAGCGGAGCTCACCGGGGAGCTGTTTTTT. Protein product: CASKGLAELTGELFF.

This clone was seen a few times. V usage is TRBV6-5 and J usage is TRBJ1-2; TRBD1 might be the D (6 bases). This CDR3 has 13 residues. With 0 bases removed from V and 9 bases from J, the gap between germline ends came to 11 bases. Germline V CDR1 and CDR2: MNHEY, SVGAGI. CDR3 DNA sequence: TGTGCCAGCAGTTACTCGGCGGGGGCCAGCTACACCTTC. This codes for CASSYSAGASYTF.

The gene calls are TRBV28 and TRBJ1-3; 9 bases map to TRBD1. The V segment lost 2 bases and the J segment 6 bases; nucleotides outside the gene matches: 8. This CDR3 has 16 residues. Germline V gives CDR1 MDHEN, CDR2 SYDVKM. The CDR3 nucleotides read TGTGCCAGCAGTTTAGACGGGGGGACAGGGCAAAACACCATATATTTT. Translated, it gives CASSLDGGTGQNTIYF.

The chain uses TRBV10-3 and TRBJ2-2; the match to TRBD1 covers 7 bases. From germline, CDR1 is ENHRY and CDR2 SYGVKD. The CDR3 has 14 residues. J was trimmed by 2 bases and V by 10 bases; bases with no gene match: 7. CDR3 coding DNA: TGTGCCACGACCGGGACAGCCAACACCGGGGAGCTGTTTTTT. It encodes CATTGTANTGELFF.

This sequence joins TRBV19 and TRBJ1-1; D is perhaps TRBD1 (6 bases). The germline CDR1 and CDR2 sequences are LNHDA and SQIVND (reference sequence). The CDR3 has 17 residues. The V end was cut by 8 bases, the J end by 1 base, with 23 bases between. CDR3 protein: CASHQTGFSSRNTEAFF. The CDR3, as DNA: TGTGCCAGTCATCAAACAGGGTTTTCTTCTCGGAACACTGAAGCTTTCTTT.

The chain is built from TRBV11-2 and TRBJ2-1; 8 nucleotides align to TRBD2. V shed 3 bases, J shed 7 bases, and the junction held 8 bases outside the gene matches. This CDR3 is 15 amino acids long. Germline lookup yields CDR1 SGHAT and CDR2 FQNNGV. The CDR3 loop reads CASSFKAGERNEQFF. The CDR3 DNA sequence: TGTGCCAGCAGCTTCAAAGCGGGAGAGAGGAATGAGCAGTTCTTC.

The chain recombines TRBV29-1 with TRBJ2-1; possibly TRBD2 for D (5 bases). Germline CDR1 is SQVTM and CDR2 is ANQGSEA. This CDR3 contains 13 residues. This CDR3 is CRAHPKRDREQFF. In DNA form, the CDR3 reads TGCAGGGCCCACCCAAAACGGGATCGTGAGCAGTTCTTC.

In DNA form, the CDR3 reads TGCGCCAGCAGAACGCAGACGGAGATGAACACTGAAGCTTTCTTT. Its protein is CASRTQTEMNTEAFF. The V gene is TRBV5-1, the J gene TRBJ1-1; D unclear. Germline loops: CDR1 SGHRS, CDR2 YFSETQ. V lost 5 bases and J 0 bases, leaving 14 bases between the germline ends. CDR3 size: 15 residues.

This clone is a singleton in its sample. The chain links TRBV5-1 to TRBJ1-1, with D maybe TRBD1 (5 bases). The CDR3 is 15 residues long. The germline V gene encodes CDR1 SGHRS and CDR2 YFSETQ. Trimming took off 7 bases at V and 0 bases at J, with 16 bases between the two ends. CDR3 region: CASWEGAPMNTEAFF. The CDR3 nucleotides are TGCGCCAGCTGGGAAGGGGCCCCTATGAACACTGAAGCTTTCTTT.

The CDR3 reads CASSLGGGRNTEAFF. The CDR3 nucleotides are TGTGCCAGCAGCCTAGGGGGGGGGAGGAACACTGAAGCTTTCTTT. The chain links TRBV7-2 to TRBJ1-1; D is perhaps TRBD1 (6 bases). This CDR3 is 15 amino acids long. Trimming took off 5 bases at V and 1 base at J, with 14 bases between the two ends. Germline-derived CDR1 and CDR2 are SGHTA and FQGNSA.

This chain connects TRBV4-2 to TRBJ2-2; D call uncertain. V shed 0 bases and J shed 4 bases, with 12 bases lying between them. This CDR3 has 16 residues. CDR1 is LGHNA, CDR2 YNFKEQ, per germline. The CDR3 here is CASSQDSESPTGELFF. The CDR3 region has the DNA TGTGCCAGCAGCCAAGATTCTGAGTCTCCCACCGGGGAGCTGTTTTTT.

V gene TRBV6-5 combines with J gene TRBJ2-5, with 9 positions matching TRBD1. V dropped 0 bases and J dropped 3; count of bases not matched to a gene: 5. The germline V gene encodes CDR1 MNHEY and CDR2 SVGAGI. The CDR3 runs to 16 residues. As DNA, the CDR3 is TGTGCCAGCAGTTACTCGAAGCGGACAGGGGAAGAGACCCAGTACTTC. It codes for CASSYSKRTGEETQYF.

V and J are TRBV15 and TRBJ1-3; D call uncertain. The germline CDR1 and CDR2 sequences are LNHNV and YYDKDF (reference sequence). The length of the CDR3 is 15 residues. The V and J ends lost 5 bases and 3 bases respectively, with 14 bases between them. Written as DNA, the CDR3 is TGTGCCACCAGCGTGCGGACTGGTCATGGAAACACCATATATTTT. Translation: CATSVRTGHGNTIYF. The full variable domain, in which reference TRBV15 and TRBJ1-3 provide the parts outside the CDR3, is DAMVIQNPRYQVTQFGKPVTLSCSQTLNHNVMYWYQQKSSQAPKLLFHYYDKDFNNEADTPDNFQSRRPNTSFCFLDIRSPGLGDTAMYLCATSVRTGHGNTIYFGEGSWLTVV.

This clone was picked up a small number of times. V usage is TRBV6-1 and J usage is TRBJ1-1; no reliable D call. Trimming shortened V by 1 base and J by 7 bases, and 4 bases separated the two germline ends. Germline V gene lookup returns CDR1 MNHNS and CDR2 SASEGT. The CDR3 runs 11 residues. CDR3 in amino acids: CASSEVGEAFF. Written as DNA, the CDR3 is TGTGCCAGCAGTGAAGTCGGTGAAGCTTTCTTT.